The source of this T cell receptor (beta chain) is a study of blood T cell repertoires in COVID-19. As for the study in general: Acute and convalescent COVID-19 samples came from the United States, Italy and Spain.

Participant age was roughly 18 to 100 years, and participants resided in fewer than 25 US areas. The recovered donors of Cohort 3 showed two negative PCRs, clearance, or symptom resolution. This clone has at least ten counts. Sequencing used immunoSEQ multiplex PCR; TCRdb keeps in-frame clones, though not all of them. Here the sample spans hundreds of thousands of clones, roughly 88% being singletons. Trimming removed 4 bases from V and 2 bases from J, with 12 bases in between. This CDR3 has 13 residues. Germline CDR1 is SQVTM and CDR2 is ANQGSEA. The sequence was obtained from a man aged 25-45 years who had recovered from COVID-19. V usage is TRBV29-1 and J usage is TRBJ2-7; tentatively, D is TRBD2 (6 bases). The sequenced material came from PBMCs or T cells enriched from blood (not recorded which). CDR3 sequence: CSVVKEGTYEQYF. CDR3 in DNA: TGCAGCGTTGTAAAGGAGGGTACCTACGAGCAGTACTTC.